This T cell receptor beta chain was captured in a study of blood T cells in healthy people across ages. The second PCR ran about 6 to 12 cycles with a sample-barcoded 5' primer and J-beta primers. Each single sample gave us at least 2.5 million CDR3-containing paired-end reads. Using its own MiXCR run on the 5' RACE reads, TCRdb lists one record per CDR3 protein. The sample holds about 780,000 distinct CDR3 sequences, about 46% seen once. Germline lookup yields CDR1 SQVTM and CDR2 ANQGSEA. Trimming cost V 8 bases and J 6 bases; bases outside gene matches: 12. The CDR3 extends over 15 amino acids. This rearrangement joins TRBV29-1 to TRBJ2-3; 12 nucleotides agree with TRBD2. The TCR originated in a man aged 80 or over in good health. Sequenced material: blood. CDR3 protein: CSLLGTSGSSDTQYF. CDR3 coding DNA: TGCAGCCTCCTAGGGACTAGCGGGTCATCGGATACGCAGTATTTT.